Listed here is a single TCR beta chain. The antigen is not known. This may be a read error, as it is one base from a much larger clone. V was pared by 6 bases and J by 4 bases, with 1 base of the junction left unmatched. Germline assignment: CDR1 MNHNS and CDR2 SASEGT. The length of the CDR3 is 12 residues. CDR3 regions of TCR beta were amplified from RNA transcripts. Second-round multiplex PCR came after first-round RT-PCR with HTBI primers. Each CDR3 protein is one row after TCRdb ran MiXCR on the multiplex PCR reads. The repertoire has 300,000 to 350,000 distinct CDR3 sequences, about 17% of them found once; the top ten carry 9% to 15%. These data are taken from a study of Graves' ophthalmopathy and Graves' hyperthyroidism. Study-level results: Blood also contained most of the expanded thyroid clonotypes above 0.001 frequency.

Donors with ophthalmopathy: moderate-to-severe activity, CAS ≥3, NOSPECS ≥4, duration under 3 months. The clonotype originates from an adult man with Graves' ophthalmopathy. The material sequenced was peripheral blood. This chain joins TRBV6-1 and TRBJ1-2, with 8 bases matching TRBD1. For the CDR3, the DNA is TGTGCCAGCAGGACAGGGGTCTATGGCTACACCTTC. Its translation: CASRTGVYGYTF.